In this sample, the clone carrying this T cell receptor (beta chain) turned up once. Antigen: not known. The data originate from a study of Ad26.COV2.S vaccination and SARS-CoV-2 variants. Study-level information: The authors gave Ad26.COV2.S intramuscularly, either once or twice 56 days apart.

The study, taken as a whole, reports: Non-spike TCR breadth showed similarity between vaccine and placebo recipients. Spike-specific TCR breadth was greater in vaccine than placebo recipients.

The V gene lost 4 bases and the J gene lost 3 bases, with 8 bases spanning the gap. The CDR3 is made up of 14 amino acids. From germline, CDR1 is SGHNT and CDR2 YYREEE (reference sequence). Treatment: 15 to 20 received Ad26.COV2.S at low or high dose, single or two shots; roughly five received placebo; per-sample allocation not given. Sampling took place 63 days after the first vaccine or placebo injection. It was Wuhan-strain SARS-CoV-2 spike that the Ad26 vaccine vector expressed. Repertoires were generated with immunoSEQ multiplex PCR, while TCRdb's copy carries only in-frame clones and drops some. The sample has fewer than 500,000 clones, 75% to 90% seen once.

The clonotype originates from a person aged 18-60 years who received the Ad26.COV2.S COVID-19 vaccine or a placebo. The chain joins TRBV5-4 to TRBJ2-6; D call uncertain. Source: peripheral blood, taken in a trial of Ad26.COV2.S vaccine versus placebo. Here the CDR3 reads CASSQSNGANVLTF. CDR3 nucleotide sequence: TGTGCCAGCAGCCAGTCGAATGGGGCCAACGTCCTGACTTTC.